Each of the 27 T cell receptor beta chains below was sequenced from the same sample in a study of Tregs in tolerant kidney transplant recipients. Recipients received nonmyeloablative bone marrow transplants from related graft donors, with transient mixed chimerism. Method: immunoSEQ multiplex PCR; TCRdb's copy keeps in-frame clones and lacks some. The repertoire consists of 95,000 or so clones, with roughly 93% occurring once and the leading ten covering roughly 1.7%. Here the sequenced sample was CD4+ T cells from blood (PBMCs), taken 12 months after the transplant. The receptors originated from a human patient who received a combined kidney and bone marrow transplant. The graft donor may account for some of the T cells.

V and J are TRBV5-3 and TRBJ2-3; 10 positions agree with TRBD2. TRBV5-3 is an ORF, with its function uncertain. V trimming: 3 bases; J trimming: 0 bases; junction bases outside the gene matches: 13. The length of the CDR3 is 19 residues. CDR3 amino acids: CARSSSLSGGAFSTDTQYF. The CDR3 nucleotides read TGTGCCAGAAGCTCATCACTAAGCGGGGGGGCCTTCAGCACAGATACGCAGTATTTT.

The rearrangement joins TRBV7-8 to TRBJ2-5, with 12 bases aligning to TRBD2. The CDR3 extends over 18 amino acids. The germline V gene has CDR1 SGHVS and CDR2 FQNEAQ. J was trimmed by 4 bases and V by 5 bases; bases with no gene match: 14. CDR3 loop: CASSPVGLAGGRGETQYF. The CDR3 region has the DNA TGTGCCAGCAGCCCGGTGGGGCTAGCGGGAGGGAGAGGAGAGACCCAGTACTTC.

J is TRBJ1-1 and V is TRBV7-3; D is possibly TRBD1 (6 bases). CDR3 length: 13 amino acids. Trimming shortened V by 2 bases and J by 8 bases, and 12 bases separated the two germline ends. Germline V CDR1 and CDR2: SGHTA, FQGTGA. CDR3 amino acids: CASSLHSRGEAFF. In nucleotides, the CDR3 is TGTGCCAGCAGCTTACATTCCAGGGGCGAAGCTTTCTTT.

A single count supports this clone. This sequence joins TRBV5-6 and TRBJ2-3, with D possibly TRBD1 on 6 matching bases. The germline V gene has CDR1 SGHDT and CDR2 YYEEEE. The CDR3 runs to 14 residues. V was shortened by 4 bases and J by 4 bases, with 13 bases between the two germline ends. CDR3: CASSTRKGADTQYF. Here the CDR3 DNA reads TGTGCCAGCAGCACCCGGAAGGGGGCAGATACGCAGTATTTT.

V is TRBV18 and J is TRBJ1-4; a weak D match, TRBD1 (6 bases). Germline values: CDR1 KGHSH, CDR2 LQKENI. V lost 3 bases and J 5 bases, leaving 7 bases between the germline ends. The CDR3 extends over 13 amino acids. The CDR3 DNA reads TGTGCCAGCTCACCGGACAGAAATGAAAAACTGTTTTTT. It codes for CASSPDRNEKLFF.

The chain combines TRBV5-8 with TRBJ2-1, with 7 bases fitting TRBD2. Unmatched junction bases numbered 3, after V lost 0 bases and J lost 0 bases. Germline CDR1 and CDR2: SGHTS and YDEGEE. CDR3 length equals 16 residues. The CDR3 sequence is CASSLAGGSSYNEQFF. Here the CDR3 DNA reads TGTGCCAGCAGCTTGGCCGGGGGGAGCTCCTACAATGAGCAGTTCTTC.

The CDR3 DNA reads as TGTGCCAGCAGCCAGACAACTAATGAAAAACTGTTTTTT. Translating gives CASSQTTNEKLFF. J is TRBJ1-4 and V is TRBV7-2, with D uncertain. V lost 5 bases, J lost 0 bases, and 4 bases lay in between. This CDR3 has 13 residues. Germline assignment: CDR1 SGHTA and CDR2 FQGNSA.

The CDR3 reads CASSVFTSTDTQYF. CDR3 in DNA: TGTGCCAGCAGCGTGTTCACTAGCACAGATACGCAGTATTTT. The chain carries TRBV9 and TRBJ2-3; D call uncertain. Germline assignment: CDR1 SGDLS and CDR2 YYNGEE. Trimming cost V 2 bases and J 0 bases, with 7 bases left between them. This CDR3 comprises 14 residues.

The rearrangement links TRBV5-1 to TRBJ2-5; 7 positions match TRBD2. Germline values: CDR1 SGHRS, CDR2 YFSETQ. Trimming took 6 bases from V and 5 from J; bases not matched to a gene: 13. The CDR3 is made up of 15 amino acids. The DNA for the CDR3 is TGCGCCAGCACCCCGGGGAGCGGGGAAGGGGAGACCCAGTACTTC. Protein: CASTPGSGEGETQYF.

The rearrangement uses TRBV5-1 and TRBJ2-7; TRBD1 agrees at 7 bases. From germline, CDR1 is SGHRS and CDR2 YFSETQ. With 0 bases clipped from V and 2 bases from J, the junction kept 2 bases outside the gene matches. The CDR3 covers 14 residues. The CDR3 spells CASSLEGGPYEQYF. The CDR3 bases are TGCGCCAGCAGCTTGGAAGGGGGCCCCTACGAGCAGTACTTC.

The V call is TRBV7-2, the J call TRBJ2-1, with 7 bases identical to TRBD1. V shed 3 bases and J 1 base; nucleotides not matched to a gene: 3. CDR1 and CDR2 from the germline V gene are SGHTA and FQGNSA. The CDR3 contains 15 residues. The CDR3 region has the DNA TGTGCCAGCAGCTTCGACAGGGATTCCTACAATGAGCAGTTCTTC. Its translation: CASSFDRDSYNEQFF.

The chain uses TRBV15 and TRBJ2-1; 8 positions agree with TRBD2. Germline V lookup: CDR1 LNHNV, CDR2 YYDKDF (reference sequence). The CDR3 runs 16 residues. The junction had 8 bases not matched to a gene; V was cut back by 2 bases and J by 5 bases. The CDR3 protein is CATSRKGWREDNEQFF. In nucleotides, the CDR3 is TGTGCCACCAGCAGAAAAGGCTGGCGGGAGGACAATGAGCAGTTCTTC.

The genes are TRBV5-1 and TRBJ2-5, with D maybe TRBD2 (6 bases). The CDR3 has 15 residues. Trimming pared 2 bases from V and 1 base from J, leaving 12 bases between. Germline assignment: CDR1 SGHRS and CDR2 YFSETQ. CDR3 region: CASSFAGSSQETQYF. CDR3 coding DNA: TGCGCCAGCAGCTTCGCCGGGAGTTCCCAAGAGACCCAGTACTTC.

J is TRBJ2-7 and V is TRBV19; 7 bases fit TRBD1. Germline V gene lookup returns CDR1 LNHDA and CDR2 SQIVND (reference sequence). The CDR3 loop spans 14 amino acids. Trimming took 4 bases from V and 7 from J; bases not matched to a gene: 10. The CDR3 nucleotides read TGTGCCAGTAGTACCTTACAGGGGCTGCAGGAGCAGTACTTC. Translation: CASSTLQGLQEQYF. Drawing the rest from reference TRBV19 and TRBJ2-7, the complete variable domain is DGGITQSPKYLFRKEGQNVTLSCEQNLNHDAMYWYRQDPGQGLRLIYYSQIVNDFQKGDIAEGYSVSREKKESFPLTVTSAQKNPTAFYLCASSTLQGLQEQYFGPGTRLTVT.

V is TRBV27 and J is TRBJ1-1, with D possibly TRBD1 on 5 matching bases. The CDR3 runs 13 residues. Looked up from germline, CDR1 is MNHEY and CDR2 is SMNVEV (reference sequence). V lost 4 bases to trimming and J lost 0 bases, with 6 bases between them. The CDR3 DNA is TGTGCCAGCAGTTCGACAGTGAACACTGAAGCTTTCTTT. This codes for CASSSTVNTEAFF.

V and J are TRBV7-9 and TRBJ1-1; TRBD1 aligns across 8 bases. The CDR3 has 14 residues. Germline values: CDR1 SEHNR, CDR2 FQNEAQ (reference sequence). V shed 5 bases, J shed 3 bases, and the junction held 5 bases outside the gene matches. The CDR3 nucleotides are TGTGCCAGCAGCCACAGGGGGGTCGACACTGAAGCTTTCTTT. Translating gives CASSHRGVDTEAFF.

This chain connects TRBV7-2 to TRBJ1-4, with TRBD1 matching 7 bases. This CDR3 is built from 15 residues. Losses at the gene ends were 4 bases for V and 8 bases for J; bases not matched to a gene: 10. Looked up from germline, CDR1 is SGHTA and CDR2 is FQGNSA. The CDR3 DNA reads TGTGCCAGCAGCTCGGTAACAGGGGAATCGGAAAAACTGTTTTTT. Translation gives CASSSVTGESEKLFF.

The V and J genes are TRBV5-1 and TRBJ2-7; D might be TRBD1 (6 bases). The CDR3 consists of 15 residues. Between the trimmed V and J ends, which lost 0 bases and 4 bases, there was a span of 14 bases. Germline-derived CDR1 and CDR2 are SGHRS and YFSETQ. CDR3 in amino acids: CASSLEQGGFYEQYF. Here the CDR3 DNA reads TGCGCCAGCAGCTTGGAACAGGGTGGTTTTTACGAGCAGTACTTC.

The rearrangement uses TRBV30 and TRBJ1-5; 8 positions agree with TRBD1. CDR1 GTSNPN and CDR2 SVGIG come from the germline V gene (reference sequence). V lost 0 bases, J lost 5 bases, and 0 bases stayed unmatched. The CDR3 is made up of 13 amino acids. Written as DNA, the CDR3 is TGTGCCTGGAGTGTACAGGGGGATCAGCCCCAGCATTTT. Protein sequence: CAWSVQGDQPQHF.

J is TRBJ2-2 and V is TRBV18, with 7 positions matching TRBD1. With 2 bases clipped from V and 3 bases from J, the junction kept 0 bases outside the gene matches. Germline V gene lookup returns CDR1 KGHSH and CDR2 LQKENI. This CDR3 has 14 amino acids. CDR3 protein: CASSPTGDTGELFF. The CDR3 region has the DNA TGTGCCAGCTCACCAACAGGGGACACCGGGGAGCTGTTTTTT.

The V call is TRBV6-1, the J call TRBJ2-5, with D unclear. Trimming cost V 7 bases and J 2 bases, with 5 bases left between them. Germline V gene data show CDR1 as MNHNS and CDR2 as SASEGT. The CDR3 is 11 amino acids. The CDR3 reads CASNLQETQYF. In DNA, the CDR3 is TGTGCCAGCAATCTTCAAGAGACCCAGTACTTC.

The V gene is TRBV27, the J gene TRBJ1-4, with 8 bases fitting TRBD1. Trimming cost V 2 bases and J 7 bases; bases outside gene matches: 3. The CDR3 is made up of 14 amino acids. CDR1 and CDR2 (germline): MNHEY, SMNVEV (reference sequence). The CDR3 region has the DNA TGTGCCAGCAGTTTACAGGGGGCGGGTGAAAAACTGTTTTTT. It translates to CASSLQGAGEKLFF.

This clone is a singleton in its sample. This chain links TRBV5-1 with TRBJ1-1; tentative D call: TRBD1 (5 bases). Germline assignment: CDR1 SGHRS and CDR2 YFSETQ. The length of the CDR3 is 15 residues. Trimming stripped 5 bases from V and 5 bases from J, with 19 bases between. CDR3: CASSSGQGVGTEAFF. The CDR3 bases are TGCGCCAGCAGTTCCGGTCAGGGTGTGGGAACTGAAGCTTTCTTT. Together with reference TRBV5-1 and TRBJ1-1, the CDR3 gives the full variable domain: KAGVTQTPRYLIKTRGQQVTLSCSPISGHRSVSWYQQTPGQGLQFLFEYFSETQRNKGNFPGRFSGRQFSNSRSEMNVSTLELGDSALYLCASSSGQGVGTEAFFGQGTRLTVV.

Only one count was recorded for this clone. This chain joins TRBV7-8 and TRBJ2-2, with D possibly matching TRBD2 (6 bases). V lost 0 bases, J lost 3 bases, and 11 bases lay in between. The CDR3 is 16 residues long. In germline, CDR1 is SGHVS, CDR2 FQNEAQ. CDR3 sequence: CASSLAAGLYTGELFF. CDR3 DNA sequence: TGTGCCAGCAGCTTAGCGGCGGGACTCTACACCGGGGAGCTGTTTTTT. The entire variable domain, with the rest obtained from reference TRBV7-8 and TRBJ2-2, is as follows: GAGVSQSPRYKVAKRGQDVALRCDPISGHVSLFWYQQALGQGPEFLTYFQNEAQLDKSGLPSDRFFAERPEGSVSTLKIQRTQQEDSAVYLCASSLAAGLYTGELFFGEGSRLTVL.

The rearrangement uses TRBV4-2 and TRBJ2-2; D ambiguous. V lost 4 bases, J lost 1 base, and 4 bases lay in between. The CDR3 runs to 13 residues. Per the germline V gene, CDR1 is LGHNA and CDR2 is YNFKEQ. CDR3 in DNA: TGTGCCAGCAGCCGAGGGAACACCGGGGAGCTGTTTTTT. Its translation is CASSRGNTGELFF.

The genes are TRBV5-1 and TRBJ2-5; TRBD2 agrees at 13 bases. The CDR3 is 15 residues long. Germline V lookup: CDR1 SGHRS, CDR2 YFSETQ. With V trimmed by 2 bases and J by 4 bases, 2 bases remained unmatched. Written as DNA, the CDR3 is TGCGCCAGCAGCTTAGGACTAGCGGGGGCAGAGACCCAGTACTTC. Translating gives CASSLGLAGAETQYF.

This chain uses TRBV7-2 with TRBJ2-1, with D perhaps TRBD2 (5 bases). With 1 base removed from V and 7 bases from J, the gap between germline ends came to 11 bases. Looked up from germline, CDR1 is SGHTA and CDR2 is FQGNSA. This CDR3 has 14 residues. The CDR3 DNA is TGTGCCAGCAGCTTAGTCGTAGCGCGGAATGAGCAGTTCTTC. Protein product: CASSLVVARNEQFF.